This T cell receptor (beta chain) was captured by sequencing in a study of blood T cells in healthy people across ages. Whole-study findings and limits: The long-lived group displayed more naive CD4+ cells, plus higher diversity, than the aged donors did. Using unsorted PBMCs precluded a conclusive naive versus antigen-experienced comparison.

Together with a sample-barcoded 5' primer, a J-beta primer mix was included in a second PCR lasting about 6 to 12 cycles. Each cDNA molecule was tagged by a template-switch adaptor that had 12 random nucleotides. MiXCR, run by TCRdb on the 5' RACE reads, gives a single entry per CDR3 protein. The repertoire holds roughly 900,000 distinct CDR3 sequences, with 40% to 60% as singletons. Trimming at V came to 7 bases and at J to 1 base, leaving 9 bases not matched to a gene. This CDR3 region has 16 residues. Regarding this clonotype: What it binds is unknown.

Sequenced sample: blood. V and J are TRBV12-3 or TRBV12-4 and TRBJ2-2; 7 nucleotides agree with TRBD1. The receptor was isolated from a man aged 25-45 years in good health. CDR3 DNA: TGTGCCAGCACCAGGGGACAGATAAGGAACACCGGGGAGCTGTTTTTT. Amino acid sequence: CASTRGQIRNTGELFF.